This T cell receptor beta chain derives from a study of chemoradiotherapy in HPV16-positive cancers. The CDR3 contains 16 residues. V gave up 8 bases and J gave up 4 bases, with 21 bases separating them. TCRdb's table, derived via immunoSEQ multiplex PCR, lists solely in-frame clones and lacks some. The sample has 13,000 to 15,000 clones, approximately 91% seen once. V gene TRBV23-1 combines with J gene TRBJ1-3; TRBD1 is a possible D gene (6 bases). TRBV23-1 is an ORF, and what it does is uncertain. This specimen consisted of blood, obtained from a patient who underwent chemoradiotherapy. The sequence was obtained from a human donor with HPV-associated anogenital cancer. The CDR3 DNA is TGCGCCAGCTCCCGGGGACCTTCCAGGGGAGGAAACACCATATATTTT. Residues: CASSRGPSRGGNTIYF.